This note documents a single T cell receptor (beta chain) sequence. Its cognate antigen is unknown. Per germline, CDR1 SEHNR and CDR2 FQNEAQ (reference sequence). Trimming cost V 3 bases and J 7 bases, with 10 bases left between them. The CDR3 has 14 residues. Both 60 Vbeta primers and 13 Jbeta primers went into the PCR. Using immunoSEQ multiplex PCR, the repertoire was profiled, and TCRdb retains in-frame clones only, with some absent. This sample has approximately 70,000 clones, with 72% found just once. The record originates from a study of cytomegalovirus exposure and HLA in healthy donors. Study-wide results and caveats: Later analysis associated a missense DCLRE1C variant with TCR beta V- and J-gene trimming. Under in vitro conditions, a few CMV-associated chains were confirmed as specific for CMV antigens.

The material sequenced was PBMCs. This chain joins TRBV7-9 and TRBJ1-6; D may be TRBD1 (6 bases). The clonotype was recovered from a woman aged 40-49 years in good health and CMV-seropositive. The CDR3 DNA sequence: TGTGCCAGCAGCTTTGGGGGACAAAATTCACCCCTCCACTTT. It codes for CASSFGGQNSPLHF.